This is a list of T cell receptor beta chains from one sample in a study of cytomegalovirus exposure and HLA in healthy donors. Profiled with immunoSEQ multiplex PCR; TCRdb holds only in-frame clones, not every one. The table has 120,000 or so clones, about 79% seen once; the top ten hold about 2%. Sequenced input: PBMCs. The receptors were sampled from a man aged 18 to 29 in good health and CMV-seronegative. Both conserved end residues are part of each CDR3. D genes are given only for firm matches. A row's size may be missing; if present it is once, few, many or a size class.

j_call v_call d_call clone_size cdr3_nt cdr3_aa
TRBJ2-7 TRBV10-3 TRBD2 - TGTGCCACCGGGGGGACTAGCGGGATCCTGGAGGAGCAGTACTTC CATGGTSGILEEQYF
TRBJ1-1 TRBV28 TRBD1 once TGTGCCAGCAGTCACCCCGGGACAGGTGAAGCTTTCTTT CASSHPGTGEAFF
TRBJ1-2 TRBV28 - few TGTGCCAGCAGTTTGGGTTTTCGGGGGAACTATGGCTACACCTTC CASSLGFRGNYGYTF
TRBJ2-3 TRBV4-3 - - TGCGCCAGCAGCCAAGACAGGGTCACCACAGATACGCAGTATTTT CASSQDRVTTDTQYF
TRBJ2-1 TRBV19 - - TGTGCCAGTAGTATGGGGTTCCGTGGGAGGATAGGGAATGAGCAGTTCTTC CASSMGFRGRIGNEQFF
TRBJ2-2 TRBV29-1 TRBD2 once TGCATGGTAGCGGGAGGACACACCGGGGAGCTGTTTTTT CMVAGGHTGELFF
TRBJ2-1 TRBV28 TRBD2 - TGTGCCAGCATCGGAGTATCGGGGGGAAGGGACAATGAGCAGTTCTTC CASIGVSGGRDNEQFF
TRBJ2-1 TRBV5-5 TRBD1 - TGTGCCAGCAGCCCGGGGACAGGGAGCTACAATGAGCAGTTCTTC CASSPGTGSYNEQFF
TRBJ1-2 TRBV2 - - TGTGCCAGCAGGCGGGAGGTGGGGGACTATGGCTACACCTTC CASRREVGDYGYTF
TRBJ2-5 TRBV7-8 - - TGTGCCAGCAGCTTAGGAACTACACAAGAGACCCAGTACTTC CASSLGTTQETQYF
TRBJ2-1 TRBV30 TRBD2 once TGTGCCTGTTTAGCGGGAGTAATCGGTGAGCAGTTCTTC CACLAGVIGEQFF
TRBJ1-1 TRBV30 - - TGTGCCTGGGAGAGGGTGATTGGCACTGAAGCTTTCTTT CAWERVIGTEAFF
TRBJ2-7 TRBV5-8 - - TGTGCCAGCAGCGGGGTGGCGGGACAGCAGGCCTACGAGCAGTACTTC CASSGVAGQQAYEQYF
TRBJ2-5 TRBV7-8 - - TGTGCCAGCAGCTTAGGTGACCTAGACCAAGAGACCCAGTACTTC CASSLGDLDQETQYF
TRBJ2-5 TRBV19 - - TGTGCCAGTAGTTTTACAGTACAAGAGACCCAGTACTTC CASSFTVQETQYF
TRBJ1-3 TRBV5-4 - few TGTGCCAGCAGCTTACAGGGAGGAAACACCATATATTTT CASSLQGGNTIYF
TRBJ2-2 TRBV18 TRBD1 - TGTGCCAGCTATTCCCAGGGGGCGTCCGGGGAGCTGTTTTTT CASYSQGASGELFF
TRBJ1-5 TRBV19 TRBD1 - TGTGCCAGTAGGCCAGGGACAGTCAATCAGCCCCAGCATTTT CASRPGTVNQPQHF
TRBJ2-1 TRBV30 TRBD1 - TGTGCCTGGATATCGTTCAGGGGGCTAGGCAATGAGCAGTTCTTC CAWISFRGLGNEQFF
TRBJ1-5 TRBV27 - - TGTGCCAGCAGTTTTCTGGCAGGCAGCAATCAGCCCCAGCATTTT CASSFLAGSNQPQHF
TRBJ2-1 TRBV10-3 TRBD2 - TGTGCCATCAGTAGGACTAGCGGGAGGGACAATGAGCAGTTCTTC CAISRTSGRDNEQFF
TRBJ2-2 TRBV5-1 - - TGCGCCAGCAGCGCCGACAGGCTAACCGGGGAGCTGTTTTTT CASSADRLTGELFF
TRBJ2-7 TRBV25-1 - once TGTGCCAGCAGTGAATGGTTTGGCAGCGAGTACGAGCAGTACTTC CASSEWFGSEYEQYF
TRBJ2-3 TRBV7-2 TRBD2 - TGTGCCAGCAGCTTAGGGTCGTCGGGCGGGAGAGGTACGCAGTATTTT CASSLGSSGGRGTQYF
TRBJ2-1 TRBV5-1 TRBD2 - TGCGCCAGCAGCTCTACGGGACTAATAACCAATGAGCAGTTCTTC CASSSTGLITNEQFF
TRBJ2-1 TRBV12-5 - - TGTGCTAGTGACCCGGCGGTCGTTTCTAGCTCCTACAATGAGCAGTTCTTC CASDPAVVSSSYNEQFF
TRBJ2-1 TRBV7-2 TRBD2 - TGTGCCAGCAGTCCGGGGAGGGGTTCCAGCTCCTACAATGAGCAGTTCTTC CASSPGRGSSSYNEQFF
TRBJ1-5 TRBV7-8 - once TGTGCCAGCGGCAAGACAGACAATCAGCCCCAGCATTTT CASGKTDNQPQHF
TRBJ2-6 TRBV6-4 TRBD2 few TGTGCCAGCAGTGACGGGTCTAGCGGGGCCGGGGCCAACGTCCTGACTTTC CASSDGSSGAGANVLTF